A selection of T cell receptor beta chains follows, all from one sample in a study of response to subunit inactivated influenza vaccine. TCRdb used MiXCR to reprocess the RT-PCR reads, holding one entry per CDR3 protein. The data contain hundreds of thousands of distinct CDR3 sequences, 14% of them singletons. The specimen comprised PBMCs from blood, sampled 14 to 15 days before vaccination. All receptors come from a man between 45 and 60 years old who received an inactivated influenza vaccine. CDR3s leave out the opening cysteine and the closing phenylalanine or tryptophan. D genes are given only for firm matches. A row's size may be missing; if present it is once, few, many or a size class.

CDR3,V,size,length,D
ASTPSPTGFGSADTQY,TRBV9,few,16,NA
ARGPTLNTEAF,TRBV2,NA,11,NA
ASSPLGGSRYEQY,TRBV7-2,NA,13,TRBD2
ASSFREGTEAF,TRBV7-9,many,11,NA
ASSQDPTPSSYNEQF,TRBV4-3,few,15,NA
ASSLTRTAEAF,TRBV5-6,NA,11,NA
ASSFGASDNEQF,TRBV7-2,NA,12,NA
ASSQGVPRAHGGELF,TRBV4-3,few,15,NA
ASSPASFGQIQETQY,TRBV5-1,NA,15,NA
SVSPQGRETQY,TRBV29-1,few,11,NA
ASSHRGQANTGELF,TRBV4-2,few,14,TRBD1
ASSPPRGELF,TRBV5-6,few,10,NA
ASSYSRTGSTGELF,TRBV6-5,NA,14,NA
SARARAQNEQF,TRBV20-1,NA,11,NA
ASSAAGSYEQY,TRBV27,few,11,NA